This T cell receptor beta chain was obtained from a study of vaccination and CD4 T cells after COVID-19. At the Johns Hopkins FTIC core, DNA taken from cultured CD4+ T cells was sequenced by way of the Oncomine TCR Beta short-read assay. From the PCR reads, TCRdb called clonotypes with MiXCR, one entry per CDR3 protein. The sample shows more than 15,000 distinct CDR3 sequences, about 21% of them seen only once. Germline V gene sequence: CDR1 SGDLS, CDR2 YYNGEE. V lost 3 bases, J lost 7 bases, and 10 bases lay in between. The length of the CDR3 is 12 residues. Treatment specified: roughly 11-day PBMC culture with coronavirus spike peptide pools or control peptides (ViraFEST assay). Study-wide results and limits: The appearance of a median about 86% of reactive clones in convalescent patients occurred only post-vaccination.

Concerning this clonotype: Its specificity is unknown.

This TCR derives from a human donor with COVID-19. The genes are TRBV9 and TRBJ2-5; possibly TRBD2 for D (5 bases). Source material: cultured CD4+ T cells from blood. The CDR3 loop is CASSEAAGTQYF. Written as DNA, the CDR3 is TGTGCCAGCAGCGAGGCGGCGGGGACCCAGTACTTC. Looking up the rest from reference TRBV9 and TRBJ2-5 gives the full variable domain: DSGVTQTPKHLITATGQRVTLRCSPRSGDLSVYWYQQSLDQGLQFLIQYYNGEERAKGNILERFSAQQFPDLHSELNLSSLELGDSALYFCASSEAAGTQYFGPGTRLLVL.